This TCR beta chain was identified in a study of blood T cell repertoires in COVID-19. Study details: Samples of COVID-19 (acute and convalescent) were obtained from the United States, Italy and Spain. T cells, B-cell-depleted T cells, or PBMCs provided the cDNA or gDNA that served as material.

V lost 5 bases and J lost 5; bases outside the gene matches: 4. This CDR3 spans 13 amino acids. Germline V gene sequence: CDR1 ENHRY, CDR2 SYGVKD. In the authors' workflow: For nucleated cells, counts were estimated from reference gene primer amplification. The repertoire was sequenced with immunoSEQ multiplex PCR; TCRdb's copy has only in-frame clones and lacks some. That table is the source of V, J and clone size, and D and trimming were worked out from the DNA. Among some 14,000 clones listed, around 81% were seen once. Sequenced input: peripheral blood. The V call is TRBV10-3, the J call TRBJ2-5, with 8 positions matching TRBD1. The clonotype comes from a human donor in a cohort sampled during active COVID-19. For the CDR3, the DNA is TGTGCCATCAGTCAGGGGGCCCAGGAGACCCAGTACTTC. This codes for CAISQGAQETQYF.